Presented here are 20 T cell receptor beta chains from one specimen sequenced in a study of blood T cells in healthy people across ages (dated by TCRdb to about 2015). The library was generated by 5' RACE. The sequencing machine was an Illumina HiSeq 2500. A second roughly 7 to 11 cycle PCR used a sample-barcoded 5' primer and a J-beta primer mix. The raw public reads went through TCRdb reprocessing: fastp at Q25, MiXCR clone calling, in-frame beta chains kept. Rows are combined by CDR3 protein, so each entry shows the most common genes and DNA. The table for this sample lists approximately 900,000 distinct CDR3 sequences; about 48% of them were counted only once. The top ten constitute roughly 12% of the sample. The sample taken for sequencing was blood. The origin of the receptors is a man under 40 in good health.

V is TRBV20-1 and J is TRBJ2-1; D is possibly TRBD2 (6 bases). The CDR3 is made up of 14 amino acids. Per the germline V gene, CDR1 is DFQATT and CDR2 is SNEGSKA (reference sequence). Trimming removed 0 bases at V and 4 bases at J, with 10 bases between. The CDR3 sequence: CSARDSGRYNEQFF. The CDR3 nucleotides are TGCAGTGCTAGAGATAGTGGGAGGTACAATGAGCAGTTCTTC.

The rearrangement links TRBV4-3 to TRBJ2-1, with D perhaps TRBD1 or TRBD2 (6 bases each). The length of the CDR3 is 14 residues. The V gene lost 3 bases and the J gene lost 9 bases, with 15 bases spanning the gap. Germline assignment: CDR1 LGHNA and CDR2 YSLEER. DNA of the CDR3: TGCGCCAGCAGCCAGTACTCGGGGGCTAGTGAGCAGTTCTTC. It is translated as CASSQYSGASEQFF.

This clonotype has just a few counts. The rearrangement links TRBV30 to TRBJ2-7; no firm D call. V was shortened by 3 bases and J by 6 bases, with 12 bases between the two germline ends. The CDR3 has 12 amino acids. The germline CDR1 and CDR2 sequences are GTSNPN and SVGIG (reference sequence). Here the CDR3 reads CAWSVQPTEQYF. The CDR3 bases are TGTGCCTGGAGCGTCCAACCCACCGAGCAGTACTTC.

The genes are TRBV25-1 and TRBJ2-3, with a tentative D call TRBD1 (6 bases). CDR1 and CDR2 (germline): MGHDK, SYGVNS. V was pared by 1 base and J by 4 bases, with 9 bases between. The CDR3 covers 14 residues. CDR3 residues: CASSESGGADTQYF. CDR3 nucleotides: TGTGCCAGCAGTGAATCTGGGGGCGCAGATACGCAGTATTTT. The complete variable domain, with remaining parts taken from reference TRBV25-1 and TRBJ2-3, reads EADIYQTPRYLVIGTGKKITLECSQTMGHDKMYWYQQDPGMELHLIHYSYGVNSTEKGDLSSESTVSRIRTEHFPLTLESARPSHTSQYLCASSESGGADTQYFGPGTRLTVL.

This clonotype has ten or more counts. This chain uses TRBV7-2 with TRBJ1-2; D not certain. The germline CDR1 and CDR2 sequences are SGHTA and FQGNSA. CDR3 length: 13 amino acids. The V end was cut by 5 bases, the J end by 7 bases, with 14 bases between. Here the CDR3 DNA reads TGTGCCAGCAGCCGAGGAGGGAGTGGTGGCTACACCTTC. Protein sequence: CASSRGGSGGYTF.

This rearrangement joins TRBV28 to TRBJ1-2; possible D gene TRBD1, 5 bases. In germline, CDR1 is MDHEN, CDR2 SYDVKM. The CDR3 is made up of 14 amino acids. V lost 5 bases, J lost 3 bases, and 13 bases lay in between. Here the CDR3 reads CASSGTDSHYGYTF. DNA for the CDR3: TGTGCCAGCAGTGGCACCGACAGCCACTATGGCTACACCTTC.

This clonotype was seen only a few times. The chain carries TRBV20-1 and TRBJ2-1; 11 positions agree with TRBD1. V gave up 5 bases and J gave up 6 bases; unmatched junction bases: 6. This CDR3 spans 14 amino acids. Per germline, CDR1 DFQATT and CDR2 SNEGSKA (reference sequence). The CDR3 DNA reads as TGCAGTGCTCGACCCGGGACAGGGGGCAATGAGCAGTTCTTC. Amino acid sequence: CSARPGTGGNEQFF.

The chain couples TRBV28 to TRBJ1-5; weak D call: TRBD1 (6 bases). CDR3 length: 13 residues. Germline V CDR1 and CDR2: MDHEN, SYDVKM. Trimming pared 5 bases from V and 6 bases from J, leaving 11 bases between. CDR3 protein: CASSNGGPQPQHF. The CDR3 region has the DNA TGTGCCAGCAGTAATGGGGGGCCTCAGCCCCAGCATTTT.

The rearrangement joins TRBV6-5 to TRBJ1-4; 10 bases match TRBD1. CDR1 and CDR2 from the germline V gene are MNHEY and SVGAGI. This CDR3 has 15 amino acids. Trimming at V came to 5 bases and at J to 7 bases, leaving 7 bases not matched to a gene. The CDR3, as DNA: TGTGCCAGCAGTGACCAGACAGGGGGCGGTGAAAAACTGTTTTTT. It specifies CASSDQTGGGEKLFF.

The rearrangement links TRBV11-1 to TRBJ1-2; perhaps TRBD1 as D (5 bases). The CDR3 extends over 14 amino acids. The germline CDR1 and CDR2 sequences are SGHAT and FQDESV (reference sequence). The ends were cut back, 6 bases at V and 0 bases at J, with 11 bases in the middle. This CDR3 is CASSTGPANYGYTF. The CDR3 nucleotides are TGTGCCAGCAGTACGGGACCAGCTAACTATGGCTACACCTTC.

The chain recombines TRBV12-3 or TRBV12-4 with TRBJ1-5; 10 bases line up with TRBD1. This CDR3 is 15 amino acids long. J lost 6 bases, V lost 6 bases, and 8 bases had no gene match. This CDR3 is CASSLGQGNAQPQHF. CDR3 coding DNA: TGTGCCAGCAGCTTGGGACAGGGGAACGCTCAGCCCCAGCATTTT.

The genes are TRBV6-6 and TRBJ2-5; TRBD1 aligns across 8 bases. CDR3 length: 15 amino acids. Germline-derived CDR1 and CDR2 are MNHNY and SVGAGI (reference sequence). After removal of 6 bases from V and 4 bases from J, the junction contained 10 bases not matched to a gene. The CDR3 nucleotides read TGTGCCAGCAGGGGACAGGAGGCGAGGAGAGAGACCCAGTACTTC. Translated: CASRGQEARRETQYF.

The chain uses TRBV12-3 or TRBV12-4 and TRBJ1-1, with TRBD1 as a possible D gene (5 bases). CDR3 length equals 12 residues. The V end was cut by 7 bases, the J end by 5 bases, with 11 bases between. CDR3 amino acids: CASNPGGTEAFF. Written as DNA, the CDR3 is TGTGCCAGCAACCCCGGGGGGACTGAAGCTTTCTTT.

The CDR3 here is CASSSGTARTDTQYF. CDR3 in DNA: TGTGCCAGCAGCTCCGGGACAGCCCGCACAGATACGCAGTATTTT. The V and J genes are TRBV7-6 and TRBJ2-3; 7 nucleotides align to TRBD1. The CDR3 totals 15 residues. V shed 4 bases and J 1 base; nucleotides not matched to a gene: 5. The germline gives CDR1 SGHVS, CDR2 FNYEAQ.

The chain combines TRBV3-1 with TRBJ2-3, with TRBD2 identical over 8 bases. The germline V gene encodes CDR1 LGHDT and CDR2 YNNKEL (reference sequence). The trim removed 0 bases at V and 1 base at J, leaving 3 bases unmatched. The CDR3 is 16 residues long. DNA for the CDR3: TGTGCCAGCAGCCAAGAATTACTAGCGGGCACAGATACGCAGTATTTT. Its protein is CASSQELLAGTDTQYF.

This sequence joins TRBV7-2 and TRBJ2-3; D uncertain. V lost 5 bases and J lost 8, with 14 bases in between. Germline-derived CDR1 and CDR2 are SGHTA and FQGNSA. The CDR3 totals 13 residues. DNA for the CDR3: TGTGCCAGCAGCCTAGGGTTCCAAGGTACGCAGTATTTT. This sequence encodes CASSLGFQGTQYF. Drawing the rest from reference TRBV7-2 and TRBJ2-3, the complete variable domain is GAGVSQSPSNKVTEKGKDVELRCDPISGHTALYWYRQSLGQGLEFLIYFQGNSAPDKSGLPSDRFSAERTGGSVSTLTIQRTQQEDSAVYLCASSLGFQGTQYFGPGTRLTVL.

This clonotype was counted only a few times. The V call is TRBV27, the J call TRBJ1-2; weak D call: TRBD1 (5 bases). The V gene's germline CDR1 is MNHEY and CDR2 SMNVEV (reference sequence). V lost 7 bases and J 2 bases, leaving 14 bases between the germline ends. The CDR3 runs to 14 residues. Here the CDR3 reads CASTRLGRNYGYTF. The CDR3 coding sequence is TGTGCCAGCACTCGTCTGGGGCGAAACTATGGCTACACCTTC.

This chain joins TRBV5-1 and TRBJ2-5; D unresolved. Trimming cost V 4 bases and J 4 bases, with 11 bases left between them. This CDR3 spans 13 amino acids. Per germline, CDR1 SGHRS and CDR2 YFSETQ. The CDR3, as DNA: TGCGCCAGCAGCCCTCAGATCGGAGAGACCCAGTACTTC. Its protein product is CASSPQIGETQYF.

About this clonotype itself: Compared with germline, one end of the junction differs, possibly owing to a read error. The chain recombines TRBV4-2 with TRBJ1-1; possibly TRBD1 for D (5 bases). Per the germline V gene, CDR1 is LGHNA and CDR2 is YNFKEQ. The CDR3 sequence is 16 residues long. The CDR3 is CVSSHGGRGGNTEAFF. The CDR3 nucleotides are TGTGTCAGCAGCCACGGTGGTCGGGGGGGGAACACTGAAGCTTTCTTT.

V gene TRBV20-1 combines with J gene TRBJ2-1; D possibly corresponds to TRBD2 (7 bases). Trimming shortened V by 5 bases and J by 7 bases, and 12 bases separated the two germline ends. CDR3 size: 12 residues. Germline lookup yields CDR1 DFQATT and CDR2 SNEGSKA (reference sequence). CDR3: CSAWGGLNEQFF. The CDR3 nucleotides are TGCAGTGCTTGGGGGGGGCTGAATGAGCAGTTCTTC.